These 8 T cell receptor beta chains were sequenced from one sample in a study of radiation and T cells in renal cell carcinoma. The table came from immunoSEQ multiplex PCR; TCRdb's copy has only in-frame clones and leaves some out. The sample contains some 100,000 clones, over 65% of which appear only once. Described time point: baseline pretreatment blood. Specified treatment: 15 Gy SBRT to primary tumor, nephrectomy 4 weeks later. The source material was blood, sampled from a patient whose treatment included radiotherapy and nephrectomy. These receptors originate from a man between 60 and 75 years old with renal cell carcinoma.

This rearrangement joins TRBV5-4 to TRBJ2-7, with D tentatively TRBD1 (6 bases). Germline V lookup: CDR1 SGHNT, CDR2 YYREEE (reference sequence). V lost 4 bases to trimming and J lost 3 bases, with 11 bases between them. The CDR3 is made up of 13 amino acids. In DNA, the CDR3 is TGTGCCAGCAGCAGAGAGACAGGCTACGAGCAGTACTTC. The encoded protein is CASSRETGYEQYF.

The chain combines TRBV5-1 with TRBJ1-1; D is uncertain. Between the trimmed V and J ends, which lost 4 bases and 0 bases, there was a span of 25 bases. Germline V gene lookup returns CDR1 SGHRS and CDR2 YFSETQ. The CDR3 length is 19 residues. The CDR3 coding sequence is TGCGCCAGCAGCCCCCGGACGGGAGGGTCCACGTTCATGAACACTGAAGCTTTCTTT. Translation gives CASSPRTGGSTFMNTEAFF. Full variable domain (remainder filled in from reference TRBV5-1 and TRBJ1-1): KAGVTQTPRYLIKTRGQQVTLSCSPISGHRSVSWYQQTPGQGLQFLFEYFSETQRNKGNFPGRFSGRQFSNSRSEMNVSTLELGDSALYLCASSPRTGGSTFMNTEAFFGQGTRLTVV.

The gene calls are TRBV4-3 and TRBJ2-7, with 11 bases aligning to TRBD1. Germline trimming cut 3 bases from V and 7 bases from J; bases unmatched to any gene: 5. This CDR3 has 14 residues. Looked up from germline, CDR1 is LGHNA and CDR2 is YSLEER. The CDR3, as DNA: TGCGCCAGCAGCCAGGGACAGGGGGTGCGGGAGCAGTACTTC. It translates to CASSQGQGVREQYF.

The chain links TRBV13 to TRBJ2-2, with D tentatively TRBD1 or TRBD2 (5 bases each). Trimming stripped 6 bases from V and 0 bases from J, with 11 bases between. CDR1 is PRHDT and CDR2 is FYEKMQ in the germline V gene (reference sequence). The CDR3 contains 15 residues. The CDR3 DNA sequence: TGTGCCAGCAGTCGTGGGACGCCGAACACCGGGGAGCTGTTTTTT. Residues: CASSRGTPNTGELFF. The full variable domain, its missing parts supplied by reference TRBV13 and TRBJ2-2, is AAGVIQSPRHLIKEKRETATLKCYPIPRHDTVYWYQQGPGQDPQFLISFYEKMQSDKGSIPDRFSAQQFSDYHSELNMSSLELGDSALYFCASSRGTPNTGELFFGEGSRLTVL.

The rearrangement joins TRBV21-1 to TRBJ2-5; TRBD2 is the table's D call and was not checked against the DNA. TRBV21-1 is deemed a pseudogene. CDR3 length: 21 residues. DNA for the CDR3: TGTGCCAGCAGCAAAGCCGGGGAGGGCAGGGAGGAAGTTTGGGTCCAAGAGACCCAGTACTTC. Translation gives CASSKAGEGREEVWVQETQYF.

For the CDR3, the DNA is TGTGCCAGCAGCCCTCCAGGTCCCACTGAAGCTTTCTTT. Residues: CASSPPGPTEAFF. The chain links TRBV7-9 to TRBJ1-1, with D uncertain. Germline assignment: CDR1 SEHNR and CDR2 FQNEAQ (reference sequence). V lost 5 bases and J lost 4, with 11 bases in between. The CDR3 extends over 13 amino acids.

This chain uses TRBV11-2 with TRBJ2-7; possibly TRBD2 for D (5 bases). Germline V gives CDR1 SGHAT, CDR2 FQNNGV. Trimming shortened V by 6 bases and J by 0 bases, and 15 bases separated the two germline ends. The CDR3 is 15 residues long. CDR3 loop: CASRNSGLSSYEQYF. The CDR3 DNA follows: TGTGCCAGCAGGAACTCTGGACTTAGCTCCTACGAGCAGTACTTC.

V usage is TRBV5-1 and J usage is TRBJ2-7; 13 bases agree with TRBD2. The V and J ends lost 4 bases and 7 bases, in that order; junction bases with no gene match: 11. The V gene's germline CDR1 is SGHRS and CDR2 YFSETQ. This CDR3 contains 16 residues. The CDR3 DNA is TGCGCCAGCAGCCTTGACGGGGGACTAGCGGGAAGTGAGCAGTACTTC. Amino acids: CASSLDGGLAGSEQYF.